The 30 T cell receptor beta chains listed next were all sequenced from one sample in a study of T cell clonotyping in hematopoietic cell transplantation. Assay used: immunoSEQ multiplex PCR; TCRdb lists only in-frame clones, some missing. The sample holds roughly 17,000 clones, about 90% seen once. Sequencing was carried out using peripheral blood mononuclear cells. Source of these receptors: a man between 35 and 55 years old in good health. Some clones in this sample may be carry-over from other donors' samples.

Concerning this clone itself: Distinct nucleotide sequences in the sample also encode this CDR3. The genes are TRBV30 and TRBJ1-1; maybe TRBD1 (5 bases). CDR1 is GTSNPN and CDR2 is SVGIG in the germline V gene (reference sequence). The CDR3 length is 13 residues. The V end was cut by 1 base, the J end by 1 base, with 7 bases between. CDR3 residues: CAWSGGQNTEAFF. The CDR3, as DNA: TGTGCCTGGAGTGGCGGACAGAACACTGAAGCTTTCTTT.

The chain couples TRBV2 to TRBJ1-1; D is unclear. CDR3 length: 14 residues. V was clipped by 4 bases and J by 0 bases, with 9 bases between them. The germline CDR1 and CDR2 sequences are SNHLY and FYNNEI. The CDR3 region has the DNA TGTGCCAGCAGTGCCCCACCCATGAACACTGAAGCTTTCTTT. Its translation: CASSAPPMNTEAFF.

The V call is TRBV10-2, the J call TRBJ1-1, with D unclear. V lost 4 bases, J lost 7 bases, and 10 bases lay in between. The CDR3 loop spans 12 amino acids. Germline loops: CDR1 WSHSY, CDR2 SAAADI. The CDR3 loop reads CASSVQMGEAFF. In DNA, the CDR3 is TGCGCCAGCAGTGTGCAAATGGGTGAAGCTTTCTTT.

The chain employs TRBV6-5 and TRBJ1-2, with 11 bases that match TRBD1. The CDR3 extends over 15 amino acids. The trim removed 5 bases at V and 4 bases at J, leaving 6 bases unmatched. Per the germline V gene, CDR1 is MNHEY and CDR2 is SVGAGI. The CDR3 reads CASSGTGGGIYGYTF. CDR3 nucleotides: TGTGCCAGCAGTGGGACAGGGGGAGGTATCTATGGCTACACCTTC.

The V call is TRBV11-1, the J call TRBJ2-2; 8 bases map to TRBD2. Germline V CDR1 and CDR2: SGHAT, FQDESV (reference sequence). CDR3 size: 15 residues. Trimming at V came to 3 bases and at J to 1 base, leaving 1 base not matched to a gene. The CDR3 region is CASSFLAGNTGELFF. CDR3 coding DNA: TGTGCCAGCAGCTTTCTAGCGGGGAACACCGGGGAGCTGTTTTTT.

The genes are TRBV6-6 and TRBJ1-5; D possibly corresponds to TRBD1 (5 bases). Germline-derived CDR1 and CDR2 are MNHNY and SVGAGI (reference sequence). The CDR3 is made up of 13 amino acids. V dropped 2 bases and J dropped 8 bases, with 10 bases sitting between them. As DNA, the CDR3 is TGTGCCAGCAGTTACACCCAGGGTAAGCCCCAGCATTTT. It encodes CASSYTQGKPQHF.

The chain links TRBV5-4 to TRBJ1-2, with TRBD1 matching over 7 bases. Germline assignment: CDR1 SGHNT and CDR2 YYREEE (reference sequence). V was clipped by 3 bases and J by 4 bases; unmatched bases: 9. This CDR3 is built from 15 residues. CDR3 sequence (DNA): TGTGCCAGCAGCTCTGAACCGGGACAGATCTATGGCTACACCTTC. This translates into CASSSEPGQIYGYTF.

The J gene is TRBJ2-2, the V gene TRBV5-1; D not resolved. Germline V gene data show CDR1 as SGHRS and CDR2 as YFSETQ. V was clipped by 0 bases and J by 0 bases, with 12 bases between them. The CDR3 is 17 residues long. The CDR3 coding sequence is TGCGCCAGCAGCTTGGCCGTGCAGAGCGCGAACACCGGGGAGCTGTTTTTT. Its translation is CASSLAVQSANTGELFF.

This chain uses TRBV9 with TRBJ2-4; D may be TRBD1 or TRBD2 (5 bases each). The germline CDR1 and CDR2 sequences are SGDLS and YYNGEE. V was clipped by 4 bases and J by 1 base, with 15 bases between them. The CDR3 sequence is 16 residues long. The CDR3 nucleotides read TGTGCCAGCAGCCCAACCCTCTGGGGGGCCAAAAACATTCAGTACTTC. It encodes CASSPTLWGAKNIQYF.

The V call is TRBV6-5, the J call TRBJ1-1; TRBD1 aligns across 7 bases. CDR1 MNHEY and CDR2 SVGAGI come from the germline V gene. The CDR3 spans 13 residues. J was trimmed by 3 bases and V by 8 bases; bases with no gene match: 6. The CDR3 DNA follows: TGTGCCAGCCAACAGGGGCCTTACACTGAAGCTTTCTTT. Encoded protein: CASQQGPYTEAFF.

The chain is built from TRBV29-1 and TRBJ2-1, with D tentatively TRBD2 (5 bases). Germline values: CDR1 SQVTM, CDR2 ANQGSEA. V dropped 7 bases and J dropped 6 bases, with 16 bases sitting between them. CDR3 length: 13 residues. CDR3 in DNA: TGCAGCGGAGTAAAGCGGCTGGCCAATGAGCAGTTCTTC. As protein: CSGVKRLANEQFF.

V gene TRBV5-1 combines with J gene TRBJ1-1; weak D call: TRBD1 (6 bases). Germline lookup yields CDR1 SGHRS and CDR2 YFSETQ. The length of the CDR3 is 16 residues. Trimming took 5 bases from V and 0 from J, leaving 17 bases between them. DNA of the CDR3: TGCGCCAGCAGGGGGGGGGCACCGCTAATGAACACTGAAGCTTTCTTT. Its translation: CASRGGAPLMNTEAFF.

This clone has just one count. The chain couples TRBV7-2 to TRBJ2-7; D not resolved. The V gene lost 2 bases and the J gene lost 3 bases, with 8 bases spanning the gap. The CDR3 spans 13 residues. In germline, CDR1 is SGHTA, CDR2 FQGNSA. DNA of the CDR3: TGTGCCAGCAGCTTACAGGATAGCTACGAGCAGTACTTC. This encodes CASSLQDSYEQYF.

CDR3 sequence (DNA): TGTGCCACCAGCGGGAGGGTACTAGCGGTAAACAATGAGCAGTTCTTC. This codes for CATSGRVLAVNNEQFF. The chain carries TRBV15 and TRBJ2-1, with 8 bases matching TRBD2. J was trimmed by 5 bases and V by 5 bases; bases with no gene match: 11. The V gene's germline CDR1 is LNHNV and CDR2 YYDKDF (reference sequence). The CDR3 consists of 16 residues.

The V gene is TRBV5-1, the J gene TRBJ2-7; D is possibly TRBD1 (5 bases). CDR1 is SGHRS and CDR2 is YFSETQ in the germline V gene. Trimming removed 4 bases from V and 3 bases from J, with 11 bases in between. This CDR3 region has 13 residues. In nucleotides, the CDR3 is TGCGCCAGCAGCATGGGGCAGGTCTACGAGCAGTACTTC. It codes for CASSMGQVYEQYF.

CDR3 sequence: CASSLLTAINEQFF. The DNA for the CDR3 is TGCGCCAGCAGCTTGTTGACAGCGATTAATGAGCAGTTCTTC. V is TRBV5-1 and J is TRBJ2-1; D is possibly TRBD1 (5 bases). V shed 1 base and J shed 7 bases, with 12 bases lying between them. The germline V gene encodes CDR1 SGHRS and CDR2 YFSETQ. The CDR3 has 14 residues.

The V and J genes are TRBV6-5 and TRBJ2-7, with TRBD2 as a possible D gene (6 bases). V was cut by 0 bases and J by 3 bases, with 12 bases left in between. CDR1 is MNHEY and CDR2 is SVGAGI in the germline V gene. The CDR3 runs 15 residues. The CDR3: CASSYSGAGSYEQYF. In nucleotides, the CDR3 is TGTGCCAGCAGTTACTCTGGGGCGGGGAGCTACGAGCAGTACTTC.

The rearrangement joins TRBV27 to TRBJ1-2; a possible D gene is TRBD1 (5 bases). The V end was cut by 5 bases, the J end by 4 bases, with 14 bases between. The CDR3 spans 14 residues. Germline CDR1 reads MNHEY; CDR2 reads SMNVEV (reference sequence). The CDR3 sequence is CASSLSGRGYGYTF. The CDR3 DNA follows: TGTGCCAGCAGTCTGTCCGGAAGGGGCTATGGCTACACCTTC.

This chain connects TRBV13 to TRBJ1-2, with TRBD1 as a possible D gene (5 bases). V lost 1 base, J lost 6 bases, and 12 bases lay in between. Germline V gene sequence: CDR1 PRHDT, CDR2 FYEKMQ (reference sequence). The CDR3 consists of 14 residues. The CDR3 DNA follows: TGTGCCAGCAGCTTAGATGGCAGGGCTGATGGCTACACCTTC. Residues: CASSLDGRADGYTF.

The chain combines TRBV5-4 with TRBJ2-3, with D hard to call. The CDR3 extends over 15 amino acids. Germline V lookup: CDR1 SGHNT, CDR2 YYREEE (reference sequence). The V and J ends lost 5 bases and 1 base respectively, with 14 bases between them. The DNA for the CDR3 is TGTGCCAGCAGGGTGTGGCTCGCTGGCACAGATACGCAGTATTTT. Translating gives CASRVWLAGTDTQYF.

The rearrangement links TRBV9 to TRBJ2-2; D is possibly TRBD1 (5 bases). The CDR3 sequence is 15 residues long. Trimming removed 2 bases from V and 5 bases from J, with 13 bases in between. Germline V gene sequence: CDR1 SGDLS, CDR2 YYNGEE. The chain's CDR3 is CASSVQGAGTGELFF. In DNA form, the CDR3 reads TGTGCCAGCAGCGTCCAAGGGGCAGGTACCGGGGAGCTGTTTTTT.

This chain uses TRBV11-2 with TRBJ2-7, with TRBD1 as a possible D gene (6 bases). Per the germline V gene, CDR1 is SGHAT and CDR2 is FQNNGV. V lost 3 bases to trimming and J lost 6 bases, with 18 bases between them. This CDR3 region has 15 residues. CDR3 DNA: TGTGCCAGCAGCTTGGACCGGGACACCTCGCGCGAGCAGTACTTC. As protein: CASSLDRDTSREQYF.

The rearrangement links TRBV4-1 to TRBJ2-7; tentative D call: TRBD1 (5 bases). The CDR3 sequence is 16 residues long. The germline V gene encodes CDR1 MGHRA and CDR2 YSYEKL. The germline V and J ends were trimmed by 0 bases and 3 bases, with 15 bases remaining between them. CDR3 sequence: CASSQDTASQGYEQYF. CDR3 in DNA: TGCGCCAGCAGCCAAGATACCGCGAGTCAGGGCTACGAGCAGTACTTC.

The chain combines TRBV6-5 with TRBJ1-2; the D is unclear. V was shortened by 0 bases and J by 2 bases, with 7 bases between the two germline ends. Germline V gives CDR1 MNHEY, CDR2 SVGAGI. This CDR3 has 14 amino acids. CDR3 nucleotide sequence: TGTGCCAGCAGTTACTCTCCAAGAAACTATGGCTACACCTTC. Amino acid sequence: CASSYSPRNYGYTF.

This chain uses TRBV4-3 with TRBJ1-1, with 7 positions matching TRBD1. This CDR3 is built from 14 residues. Trimming at V came to 1 base and at J to 2 bases, leaving 1 base not matched to a gene. The germline gives CDR1 LGHNA, CDR2 YSLEER. CDR3 nucleotide sequence: TGCGCCAGCAGCCAAGGACAGGGCAACACTGAAGCTTTCTTT. This encodes CASSQGQGNTEAFF.

This clone was picked up one time. V usage is TRBV20-1 and J usage is TRBJ1-1; the D is unclear. Germline assignment: CDR1 DFQATT and CDR2 SNEGSKA (reference sequence). The CDR3 totals 11 residues. Trimming took 6 bases from V and 1 from J, leaving 6 bases between them. The CDR3 DNA follows: TGCAGTGCCCGCCCGAACACTGAAGCTTTCTTT. Translated, it gives CSARPNTEAFF.

V and J are TRBV11-2 and TRBJ2-3; 8 bases match TRBD1. Germline V gene lookup returns CDR1 SGHAT and CDR2 FQNNGV. With V trimmed by 6 bases and J by 0 bases, 5 bases remained unmatched. The CDR3 has 15 amino acids. CDR3 sequence: CASSPGTGSTDTQYF. The DNA of the CDR3 is TGTGCCAGCAGTCCAGGGACAGGTAGCACAGATACGCAGTATTTT.

The chain employs TRBV4-1 and TRBJ2-7; 7 bases align to TRBD2. The CDR3 sequence is 19 residues long. Unmatched junction bases numbered 19, after V lost 3 bases and J lost 2 bases. Germline values: CDR1 MGHRA, CDR2 YSYEKL. For the CDR3, the DNA is TGCGCCAGCAGCCACTACGGGGGGAAGACAGAACGAAGCCCCTACGAGCAGTACTTC. Translated: CASSHYGGKTERSPYEQYF.

The chain couples TRBV5-1 to TRBJ2-7; 13 nucleotides match TRBD2. The CDR3 spans 15 residues. Trimming took 1 base from V and 7 from J; bases not matched to a gene: 5. Germline-derived CDR1 and CDR2 are SGHRS and YFSETQ. Written as DNA, the CDR3 is TGCGCCAGCAGCTTGACCGGGACTAGCGGGAAGGAGCAGTACTTC. Residues: CASSLTGTSGKEQYF.

The V and J genes are TRBV5-1 and TRBJ2-2; 13 positions agree with TRBD2. The CDR3 sequence is 15 residues long. Germline CDR1 and CDR2: SGHRS and YFSETQ. V lost 1 base and J lost 6; bases outside the gene matches: 0. The CDR3: CASSLTSGGAGELFF. The CDR3 DNA reads TGCGCCAGCAGCTTGACTAGCGGGGGGGCCGGGGAGCTGTTTTTT.